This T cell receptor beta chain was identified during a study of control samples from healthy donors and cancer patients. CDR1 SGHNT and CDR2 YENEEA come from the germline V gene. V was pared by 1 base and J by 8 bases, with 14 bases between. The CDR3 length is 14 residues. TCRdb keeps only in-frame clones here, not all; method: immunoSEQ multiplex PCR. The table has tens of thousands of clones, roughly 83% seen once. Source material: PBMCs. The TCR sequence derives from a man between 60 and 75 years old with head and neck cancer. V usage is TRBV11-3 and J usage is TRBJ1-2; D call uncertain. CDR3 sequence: CASSLGPAADGYTF. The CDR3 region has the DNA TGTGCCAGCAGCTTAGGGCCAGCCGCTGACGGCTACACCTTC.